This T cell receptor (beta chain) was documented in a study of T cell repertoires in cytomegalovirus infection. Study overall: Both a matching HLA type and CMV infection were indicated by public TCR beta signatures.

The J segment lost 6 bases and the V segment lost 4 bases, leaving 18 bases of the junction unmatched. Germline CDR1 reads SGHRS; CDR2 reads YFSETQ. The CDR3 sequence is 18 residues long. TCRdb ran MiXCR on the reads and lists one entry per CDR3 protein. The data contain roughly 500,000 distinct CDR3 sequences, approximately 15% of them singletons. The source material was CD8+ T cells from PBMCs. This chain joins TRBV5-1 and TRBJ2-3, with 9 bases that match TRBD1. The clonotype comes from a human donor in good health (CMV status not recorded). Some clones in this sample may be carry-over from other donors' samples. CDR3 in amino acids: CASSLAQATGGVIDTQYF. The DNA of the CDR3 is TGCGCCAGCAGCCTGGCACAGGCCACAGGGGGCGTAATCGATACGCAGTATTTT.